A selection of T cell receptor beta chains follows, all from one sample in a study of CD4 T cells in relation to SARS-CoV-2 and coronaviruses. Profiled with immunoSEQ multiplex PCR; TCRdb holds only in-frame clones, not every one. This repertoire shows roughly 71,000 clones, 80% to 90% found once; its top ten account for 1.5% to 2%. The sample comprised memory CD4+ T cells from PBMCs. These receptors originate from a human donor in good health. CDR3s include the opening cysteine and the closing phenylalanine or tryptophan. A D gene is named only where the DNA matches it firmly. For some rows the clone size is stated as once, few or many, or as a class when expanded; others skip it.

v_call	d_call	clone_size	j_call	cdr3_nt	cdr3_aa
TRBV29-1	NA	NA	TRBJ1-2	TGCAGCGTTGAAAAGGGGTATGGTGGCTACACCTTC	CSVEKGYGGYTF
TRBV12-5	NA	NA	TRBJ1-2	TGTGCTAGTGGTTCCGATTCAGAATATGGCTACACCTTC	CASGSDSEYGYTF
TRBV30	TRBD2	once	TRBJ2-1	TGTGCCTGGAGCGGCCTAGCGGGGTGGCATGAGCAGTTCTTC	CAWSGLAGWHEQFF
TRBV5-1	NA	NA	TRBJ2-7	TGCGCCAGCAGCTTGGTTGGCCGGGCCCCCTACGAGCAGTACTTC	CASSLVGRAPYEQYF
TRBV5-6	NA	once	TRBJ1-2	TGTGCCAGCAGGCCAGTGATCGGAGCTGTTTATGGCTACACCTTC	CASRPVIGAVYGYTF
TRBV7-2	TRBD1	once	TRBJ1-3	TGTGCCAGCAGCTTAGTGTTCACGGACAGGGAGGGAAACACCATATATTTT	CASSLVFTDREGNTIYF
TRBV2	TRBD2	NA	TRBJ2-1	TGTGCCAGCAGGTTCGGGGAGGGTGGATTGGAGCAGTTCTTC	CASRFGEGGLEQFF
TRBV6-1	NA	NA	TRBJ2-1	TGTGCCAGCAGTGAAACCCGCGCCCGCGGGAATGAGCAGTTCTTC	CASSETRARGNEQFF
TRBV5-8	NA	NA	TRBJ1-5	TGTGCCAGCAGCTCCCGGGACCCCAATCAGCCCCAGCATTTT	CASSSRDPNQPQHF
TRBV24-1	NA	NA	TRBJ2-1	TGTGCCACCAGTGATCAGACAGCGAAGGCCTACAATGAGCAGTTCTTC	CATSDQTAKAYNEQFF
TRBV30	NA	NA	TRBJ1-3	TGTGCCTCCTCGGGGCGGTACAGCCATTTCTCTGGAAACACCATATATTTT	CASSGRYSHFSGNTIYF
TRBV28	NA	NA	TRBJ2-7	TGTGCCAGCACGACCTCACTGGGGGAGCAGTACTTC	CASTTSLGEQYF
TRBV5-4	TRBD2	NA	TRBJ2-1	TGTGCCAGCAGCCCTCTAGCGGGAGGCGATGAGCAGTTCTTC	CASSPLAGGDEQFF
TRBV2	TRBD1	once	TRBJ1-2	TGTGCCAGCGCCCTAGGGGGCACCAACTATGGCTACACCTTC	CASALGGTNYGYTF
TRBV27	NA	NA	TRBJ2-3	TGTGCCAGCAGGGCACTCAGGGAAGTCCGGCCAGATACGCAGTATTTT	CASRALREVRPDTQYF
TRBV5-4	NA	NA	TRBJ1-2	TGTGCCAGCAGCTATAAGACAGGCCGACGGGACTATGGCTACACCTTC	CASSYKTGRRDYGYTF
TRBV7-3	NA	once	TRBJ2-3	TGTGCCAGCAGCGCGAAAGGACTCCTCACAGATACGCAGTATTTT	CASSAKGLLTDTQYF
TRBV7-9	TRBD1	NA	TRBJ1-2	TGTGCCAGCAGCTTATTTCGGACAGGCCGCCTGGGTGGCTACACCTTC	CASSLFRTGRLGGYTF
TRBV3-1/TRBV3-2	NA	NA	TRBJ2-7	TGTGCCAGCAGCCAAGGTGTCGGGAGTTGGTACGAGCAGTACTTC	CASSQGVGSWYEQYF
TRBV6-1	NA	NA	TRBJ2-7	TGTGCCAGCAGTAGGGCGACCGAGCAGTACTTC	CASSRATEQYF
TRBV11-3	TRBD1	NA	TRBJ2-3	TGTGCCTCCCAAATGGACAGGGGCTCAGATACGCAGTATTTT	CASQMDRGSDTQYF
TRBV6-2/TRBV6-3	TRBD1	once	TRBJ2-7	TGTGCCAGCAGTTACCCTCAGGGGGCTCAGCGAGAGCAGTACTTC	CASSYPQGAQREQYF
TRBV4-1	NA	few	TRBJ2-3	TGCGCCAGCAGCTCACAGGGGGGGACCACAGATACGCAGTATTTT	CASSSQGGTTDTQYF
TRBV7-9	NA	NA	TRBJ1-2	TGTGCCAGCAGCCCCGGGGACTATGGCTACACCTTC	CASSPGDYGYTF
TRBV3-1/TRBV3-2	NA	NA	TRBJ1-3	TGTGCCAGCAGCCCGACAGGAGGAAACACCATATATTTT	CASSPTGGNTIYF
TRBV5-1	NA	NA	TRBJ1-6	TGCGCCAGCAGCTGGGGACCGCATAATTCACCCCTCCACTTT	CASSWGPHNSPLHF
TRBV7-9	NA	NA	TRBJ2-3	TGTGCCAGCAGCTTCGGGGCGGGGGCTACTGGAGATACGCAGTATTTT	CASSFGAGATGDTQYF
TRBV2	NA	NA	TRBJ2-2	TGTGCCAGTACAAACGGGGCCGCAAACACCGGGGAGCTGTTTTTT	CASTNGAANTGELFF
TRBV5-6	TRBD2	NA	TRBJ2-5	TGTGCCAGCAGCATGGGACTAGCGGGAGGCGAGACCCAGTACTTC	CASSMGLAGGETQYF
TRBV7-8	TRBD1	NA	TRBJ2-4	TGTGCCAGCAGCCCGGACCGGACAGGGGGCATGGACATTCAGTACTTC	CASSPDRTGGMDIQYF
TRBV3-1/TRBV3-2	NA	NA	TRBJ1-2	TGTGCCAGCAGCCGAACGGGTCTGGGCTATGGCTACACCTTC	CASSRTGLGYGYTF
TRBV28	NA	NA	TRBJ2-7	TGTGCCAGCCTCCCCGGACTAACGTACGAGCAGTACTTC	CASLPGLTYEQYF
TRBV28	NA	NA	TRBJ2-3	TGTGCCAGCACCCCCTACCAATTTCCAGATACGCAGTATTTT	CASTPYQFPDTQYF
TRBV28	NA	NA	TRBJ1-5	TGTGCCAGCAGTTTTTCAGGGAGTGGCAATCAGCCCCAGCATTTT	CASSFSGSGNQPQHF
TRBV5-4	NA	once	TRBJ2-5	TGTGCCAGCAGCTTGGACCTAGTTTCGAAGGAGACCCAGTACTTC	CASSLDLVSKETQYF
TRBV9	NA	once	TRBJ2-2	TGTGCCAGCCACAGGGAAAAGAACACCGGGGAGCTGTTTTTT	CASHREKNTGELFF
TRBV28	NA	NA	TRBJ1-6	TGTGCCAGCGTCGAATTCGGCGACAATTCACCCCTCCACTTT	CASVEFGDNSPLHF
TRBV6-2/TRBV6-3	NA	NA	TRBJ1-4	TGTGCCAGCAGTACAACTAATGAAAAACTGTTTTTT	CASSTTNEKLFF
TRBV4-1	TRBD1	NA	TRBJ1-2	TGCGCCAGCAGTCTGAGACAGGGAGGCGGCTATGGCTACACCTTC	CASSLRQGGGYGYTF
TRBV18	NA	NA	TRBJ1-1	TGTGCCAGCTCACGCCTCAGGGTAGAGGGGACTGAAGCTTTCTTT	CASSRLRVEGTEAFF
TRBV9	TRBD2	once	TRBJ2-4	TGTGCCAGCAGTATGGGGACTAGCGGACAAGGCATTCAGTACTTC	CASSMGTSGQGIQYF
TRBV30	NA	NA	TRBJ1-4	TGTGCATTCGGAGAGGAAAAACTGTTTTTT	CAFGEEKLFF
TRBV6-5	NA	NA	TRBJ2-3	TGTGCCATCAGAGGGGGTCCTGATCCCACAGATACGCAGTATTTT	CAIRGGPDPTDTQYF
TRBV25-1	NA	NA	TRBJ1-1	TGTGCCAGCAGGGGGGCCCTTGGCACTGAAGCTTTCTTT	CASRGALGTEAFF
TRBV5-1	TRBD2	NA	TRBJ2-7	TGCGCCAGCAGCTTGTTTGCGGGAGGGGACGAGCAGTACTTC	CASSLFAGGDEQYF
TRBV15	NA	NA	TRBJ1-2	TGTGCCACCAGAAGTAACTATGGCTACACCTTC	CATRSNYGYTF
TRBV9	NA	few	TRBJ1-1	TGTGCCAGCAGCGTAGGTACTACAGGGTTGGAGGCTTTCTTT	CASSVGTTGLEAFF
TRBV12-3/TRBV12-4	NA	NA	TRBJ2-2	TGTGCCAGCAGTTCCGCCCCGACCGGGGAGCTGTTTTTT	CASSSAPTGELFF
TRBV9	NA	NA	TRBJ2-1	TGTGCCAGCAGCGTAGAGATTACCCCCTACAATGAGCAGTTCTTC	CASSVEITPYNEQFF
TRBV5-1	NA	NA	TRBJ2-2	TGCGCCAGCAGCTTGGTGCGGCCGGGAGTCTCCGGGGAGCTGTTTTTT	CASSLVRPGVSGELFF
TRBV28	NA	NA	TRBJ1-2	TGTGCCAGCAGTTTGGACAGCTATGGCTACACCTTC	CASSLDSYGYTF
TRBV28	NA	once	TRBJ1-3	TGTGCCAGCAGCTCCTTTACAGGGTCTGGAAACACCATATATTTT	CASSSFTGSGNTIYF
TRBV11-2	NA	once	TRBJ2-1	TGTGCCAGCAGCTTAGGGGTAGACTACAATGAGCAGTTCTTC	CASSLGVDYNEQFF
TRBV28	NA	NA	TRBJ1-4	TGTGCCAGCAGTACGGGACAAACTAATGAAAAACTGTTTTTT	CASSTGQTNEKLFF
TRBV3-1/TRBV3-2	NA	NA	TRBJ1-2	TGTGCCAGCAGCCAAGATGGCGGCGGCGGCTACACCTTC	CASSQDGGGGYTF